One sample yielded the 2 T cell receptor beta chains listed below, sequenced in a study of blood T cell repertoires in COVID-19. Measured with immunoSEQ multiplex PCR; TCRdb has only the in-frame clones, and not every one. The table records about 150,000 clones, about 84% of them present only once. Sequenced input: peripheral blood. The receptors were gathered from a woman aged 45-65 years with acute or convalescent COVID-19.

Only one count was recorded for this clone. The CDR3 bases are TGCGCCCCCGAGCGGGGGGGCCTGTATAGAGAGACCCAGTACTTC. It encodes CAPERGGLYRETQYF. The chain recombines TRBV10-1 with TRBJ2-5, with TRBD2 matching over 10 bases. The CDR3 extends over 15 amino acids. The V and J ends lost 11 bases and 4 bases, in that order; junction bases with no gene match: 13. The germline V gene encodes CDR1 WNHNN and CDR2 SYGVQD (reference sequence).

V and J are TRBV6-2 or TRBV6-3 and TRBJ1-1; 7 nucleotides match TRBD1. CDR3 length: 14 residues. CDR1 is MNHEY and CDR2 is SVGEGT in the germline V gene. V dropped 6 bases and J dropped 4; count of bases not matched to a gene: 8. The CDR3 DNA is TGTGCCAGCAGCCTCCCCCAGGGGGGCACTGAAGCTTTCTTT. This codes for CASSLPQGGTEAFF.